These 2 T cell receptor beta chains share one sample of origin, sequenced in a study of T cell clones after liver transplantation. Sequencing used immunoSEQ multiplex PCR; TCRdb keeps in-frame clones, though not all of them. This table holds tens of thousands of clones, roughly 83% found once. This specimen consisted of CD4+ T cells from blood, obtained at the 22-month timepoint. The receptors shown here come from a human patient who received a liver transplant. Some T cells may possibly be graft donor cells.

This chain joins TRBV19 and TRBJ2-6; D gene unclear. V dropped 7 bases and J dropped 1 base, with 14 bases sitting between them. The germline V gene has CDR1 LNHDA and CDR2 SQIVND (reference sequence). CDR3 length: 16 residues. The CDR3 nucleotides read TGTGCCAGTACCCAAGGGCCCAGATCTGGGGCCAACGTCCTGACTTTC. Its translation is CASTQGPRSGANVLTF.

The V gene is TRBV11-2, the J gene TRBJ1-1, with D tentatively TRBD1 (5 bases). The CDR3 contains 15 residues. The germline V gene has CDR1 SGHAT and CDR2 FQNNGV. The V end lost 2 bases, the J end lost 2 bases, and 12 bases lay between the germline ends. The CDR3 loop is CASSLRARENTEAFF. CDR3 nucleotide sequence: TGTGCCAGCAGCTTACGAGCCAGGGAAAACACTGAAGCTTTCTTT.